These 8 T cell receptor beta chains were sequenced from one sample in a study of blood T cell repertoires in COVID-19. The protocol was immunoSEQ multiplex PCR, while the TCRdb copy is restricted to in-frame clones and leaves out a portion. The sample lists roughly 99,000 clones; more than 70% were seen once. Input material: peripheral blood. The receptors derive from a human donor in a cohort sampled during active COVID-19.

In this sample, this clone turned up once. The rearrangement uses TRBV3-1 (or the pseudogene TRBV3-2) and TRBJ2-3, with TRBD2 matching 9 bases. V shed 4 bases and J 14 bases; nucleotides not matched to a gene: 13. The germline CDR1 and CDR2 sequences are LGHDT and YNNKEL (reference sequence). CDR3 length: 14 amino acids. The CDR3 reads CASSPSSGRPVLYF. The DNA for the CDR3 is TGTGCCAGCAGCCCCTCGAGCGGGAGGCCCGTGTTGTATTTT.

As to this clone: The sample carries other DNA sequences with the same CDR3. The chain carries TRBV7-3 and TRBJ1-1, with D maybe TRBD1 (5 bases). V was trimmed by 5 bases and J by 4 bases, leaving 14 bases between them. The germline CDR1 and CDR2 sequences are SGHTA and FQGTGA. This CDR3 region has 14 residues. The CDR3 protein is CASSLQGSGTEAFF. CDR3 DNA: TGTGCCAGCAGCCTGCAGGGCTCTGGCACTGAAGCTTTCTTT.

J is TRBJ2-2 and V is TRBV6-5, with 8 bases that match TRBD1. The CDR3 is 15 residues long. Germline CDR1 MNHEY, CDR2 SVGAGI. The V gene end was trimmed by 5 bases and the J gene end by 4 bases; junction bases not matched to a gene: 6. The CDR3 coding sequence is TGTGCCAGCAGTACCGGGACAGGTGGCACCGGGGAGCTGTTTTTT. It translates to CASSTGTGGTGELFF.

The J gene is TRBJ2-7, the V gene TRBV5-6, with a weak D call TRBD1 (5 bases). This CDR3 is 15 amino acids long. The germline V gene encodes CDR1 SGHDT and CDR2 YYEEEE. Deletions cut 6 bases from V and 0 bases from J, with 16 bases between. The CDR3 is CASNRIDSSSYEQYF. CDR3 nucleotide sequence: TGTGCCAGCAACCGGATAGACAGTTCCTCCTACGAGCAGTACTTC.

Details on this clone: Germline is not matched at one junction end, which may reflect a read error. The chain carries TRBV6-4 and TRBJ1-2; 7 bases line up with TRBD1. Germline values: CDR1 MRHNA, CDR2 SNTAGT. This CDR3 is built from 15 residues. The CDR3 region is CASSARSGTVYVYTF. The CDR3 coding sequence is TGTGCCAGCAGTGCTCGATCCGGGACAGTCTATGTCTACACCTTC.

The chain combines TRBV27 with TRBJ1-5, with D possibly TRBD1 on 6 matching bases. Germline CDR1 is MNHEY and CDR2 is SMNVEV (reference sequence). CDR3 size: 18 residues. V lost 6 bases to trimming and J lost 3 bases, with 24 bases between them. CDR3: CASRQKIGSTGLNQPQHF. The DNA for the CDR3 is TGTGCCAGCAGACAAAAAATCGGATCTACAGGGCTCAATCAGCCCCAGCATTTT.

The chain carries TRBV3-1 (or the pseudogene TRBV3-2) and TRBJ1-3; D gene uncertain. Between the trimmed V and J ends, which lost 0 bases and 0 bases, there was a span of 9 bases. The CDR3 extends over 16 amino acids. Germline V CDR1 and CDR2: LGHDT, YNNKEL (reference sequence). In DNA form, the CDR3 reads TGTGCCAGCAGCCAAGATTATGGGAGCTCTGGAAACACCATATATTTT. It yields the protein CASSQDYGSSGNTIYF.

V and J are TRBV27 and TRBJ2-1; 12 bases are a match to TRBD2. Losses at the gene ends were 6 bases for V and 5 bases for J; bases not matched to a gene: 2. The CDR3 has 14 residues. The germline CDR1 and CDR2 sequences are MNHEY and SMNVEV (reference sequence). The CDR3 sequence: CASSGLAGHNEQFF. CDR3 sequence (DNA): TGTGCCAGCAGCGGACTAGCGGGACACAATGAGCAGTTCTTC.